These T cell receptor beta chains were read from a single sample in a study of T cell responses to AZD1222 COVID-19 vaccine. This table comes from immunoSEQ multiplex PCR, and its TCRdb copy is limited to in-frame clones, with some not included. The sample yields tens of thousands of clones, around 90% seen once. The source material was peripheral blood, sampled on day 0 of AZD1222 vaccination. The receptors were gathered from an adult in good health. CDR3s include the opening cysteine and the closing phenylalanine or tryptophan. Each record gives: J gene, D gene, clone size, V gene, CDR3 protein, CDR3 DNA. The D gene is left open where the match is weak. Rows give clone size only sometimes, using once, few, many, or a class for an expanded clone.

TRBJ2-1,TRBD2,.,TRBV11-2,CASSTRGAGSYNEQFF,TGTGCCAGCAGCACGCGGGGGGCGGGTTCCTACAATGAGCAGTTCTTC
TRBJ1-1,.,.,TRBV24-1,CATSDTGYTEAFF,TGTGCCACCAGTGACACAGGGTATACTGAAGCTTTCTTT
TRBJ2-7,.,.,TRBV7-9,CASSSLTDTYEQYF,TGTGCCAGCAGCTCCTTAACTGATACCTACGAGCAGTACTTC
TRBJ2-2,.,.,TRBV7-9,CASSSRANTGELFF,TGTGCCAGCAGCTCCAGGGCGAACACCGGGGAGCTGTTTTTT
TRBJ2-7,TRBD2,.,TRBV30,CAWRGLAGDEQYF,TGTGCCTGGAGGGGACTAGCGGGGGATGAGCAGTACTTC
TRBJ1-1,.,once,TRBV7-3,CASSLNGAEGTEAFF,TGTGCCAGCAGCTTAAATGGGGCGGAGGGCACTGAAGCTTTCTTT
TRBJ2-7,TRBD1,.,TRBV5-1,CASSLVGGTDYWEQYF,TGCGCCAGCAGCTTGGTAGGTGGGACAGATTACTGGGAGCAGTACTTC
TRBJ2-1,TRBD2,.,TRBV10-3,CAISGGLAGGLLNNEQFF,TGTGCCATCAGTGGGGGACTAGCGGGGGGTCTACTGAACAATGAGCAGTTCTTC
TRBJ2-1,TRBD2,.,TRBV6-6,CASTNGGARDEQFF,TGTGCCAGCACTAACGGGGGGGCCCGAGATGAGCAGTTCTTC
TRBJ2-7,TRBD1,.,TRBV6-5,CASSFTTGPLYEQYF,TGTGCCAGCAGCTTTACGACAGGGCCACTCTACGAGCAGTACTTC
TRBJ1-3,.,.,TRBV6-5,CASSPSGNTIYF,TGTGCCAGCAGCCCCTCTGGAAACACCATATATTTT
TRBJ1-2,.,.,TRBV5-4,CASSFGGDYGYTF,TGTGCCAGCAGCTTCGGGGGGGACTATGGCTACACCTTC
TRBJ1-2,TRBD1,.,TRBV5-4,CASSLYGQGRNGYTF,TGTGCCAGCAGCCTCTATGGACAGGGGAGGAATGGCTACACCTTC
TRBJ2-7,.,.,TRBV6-2/TRBV6-3,CASGRQEGLYEQYF,TGTGCCAGCGGCCGACAGGAGGGGCTCTACGAGCAGTACTTC
TRBJ2-3,.,.,TRBV27,CASTKQGADTQYF,TGTGCCAGCACAAAACAGGGTGCAGATACGCAGTATTTT
TRBJ2-3,TRBD2,once,TRBV4-3,CASSQGPSGSTDTQYF,TGCGCCAGCAGCCAAGGTCCTAGCGGTAGCACAGATACGCAGTATTTT
TRBJ2-7,.,.,TRBV5-1,CASSLQGGETYEQYF,TGCGCCAGCAGCTTGCAGGGGGGCGAAACGTACGAGCAGTACTTC
TRBJ2-5,.,.,TRBV5-1,CASSYTGTITQETQYF,TGCGCCAGCAGCTACACCGGGACAATAACTCAAGAGACCCAGTACTTC
TRBJ1-1,.,.,TRBV3-1/TRBV3-2,CASSHEVNTEAFF,TGTGCCAGCAGCCATGAGGTGAACACTGAAGCTTTCTTT
TRBJ1-2,.,.,TRBV7-8,CASSLVRLGGASGYTF,TGTGCCAGCAGCTTAGTACGACTCGGGGGCGCTTCTGGCTACACCTTC
TRBJ1-2,TRBD1,.,TRBV19,CASRPPGTGWGYTF,TGTGCCAGTAGGCCACCGGGGACAGGGTGGGGCTACACCTTC
TRBJ1-1,TRBD1,once,TRBV30,CAWIGQGIAEAFF,TGTGCCTGGATAGGACAGGGGATAGCTGAAGCTTTCTTT
TRBJ1-4,.,.,TRBV19,CARKRAATNEKLFF,TGTGCCAGGAAGAGGGCTGCAACTAATGAAAAACTGTTTTTT
TRBJ1-2,TRBD1,.,TRBV5-6,CASRRTGYGYTF,TGTGCCAGCAGACGGACAGGCTATGGCTACACCTTC
TRBJ2-5,TRBD2,.,TRBV13,CASSERGGSSETQYF,TGTGCCAGCAGCGAACGGGGCGGGAGTTCGGAGACCCAGTACTTC
TRBJ2-1,TRBD2,.,TRBV10-3,CAMSVAGEWNEQFF,TGTGCCATGTCTGTAGCGGGGGAGTGGAATGAGCAGTTCTTC
TRBJ2-5,TRBD2,.,TRBV5-1,CASSHTLGEGTRTQYF,TGCGCCAGCAGCCATACACTCGGGGAGGGGACCAGGACCCAGTACTTC
TRBJ1-3,.,.,TRBV5-1,CASSTGYRDSGNTIYF,TGCGCCAGCAGCACAGGGTATAGGGACTCTGGAAACACCATATATTTT
TRBJ2-7,.,.,TRBV30,CAWSPVFLSVEQYF,TGTGCCTGGAGTCCTGTGTTCCTGAGTGTTGAGCAGTACTTC
TRBJ2-7,.,.,TRBV7-6,CASSLNGDAKIYEQYF,TGTGCCAGCAGCTTAAATGGGGACGCCAAAATCTACGAGCAGTACTTC
TRBJ1-1,.,.,TRBV18,CASSPRHVLTSNTEAFF,TGTGCCAGCTCACCCAGGCACGTTCTGACCTCGAACACTGAAGCTTTCTTT
TRBJ1-1,.,once,TRBV7-8,CASSLAGRVANTEAFF,TGTGCCAGCAGCTTAGCCGGCAGGGTGGCGAACACTGAAGCTTTCTTT
TRBJ2-1,.,.,TRBV2,CAILKGNEGNEQFF,TGTGCCATCCTCAAGGGTAACGAAGGGAATGAGCAGTTCTTC
TRBJ1-5,TRBD1,.,TRBV19,CASRADRGRGNQPQHF,TGTGCCAGTAGGGCGGACAGGGGGCGGGGCAATCAGCCCCAGCATTTT
TRBJ2-6,.,.,TRBV7-3,CASSPLQGMGANVLTF,TGTGCCAGCAGCCCACTACAGGGTATGGGGGCCAACGTCCTGACTTTC
TRBJ1-1,TRBD1,.,TRBV4-1,CASSLLKLQGAKLDTEAFF,TGCGCCAGCAGCCTACTTAAGCTCCAGGGGGCTAAGTTGGACACTGAAGCTTTCTTT
TRBJ1-1,.,.,TRBV2,CASSTGDEAFF,TGTGCCAGCAGCACGGGGGATGAAGCTTTCTTT
TRBJ2-5,TRBD2,.,TRBV12-5,CASGSEGLAGETQYF,TGTGCTAGTGGTTCAGAAGGACTAGCGGGGGAGACCCAGTACTTC
TRBJ1-1,.,.,TRBV12-3/TRBV12-4,CASSSGQAEAFF,TGTGCCAGCAGTTCGGGACAAGCCGAAGCTTTCTTT
TRBJ1-3,.,.,TRBV9,CASSADRGLSGNTIYF,TGTGCCAGCAGCGCGGACCGGGGCCTCTCTGGAAACACCATATATTTT
TRBJ1-5,.,.,TRBV7-2,CASSRDSGSNQPQHF,TGTGCCAGCAGCCGGGACTCGGGGAGCAATCAGCCCCAGCATTTT
TRBJ1-5,.,.,TRBV6-5,CASSLGSNQPQHF,TGTGCCAGCAGTTTGGGTAGCAATCAGCCCCAGCATTTT
TRBJ2-1,.,.,TRBV14,CASRGTVSNEQFF,TGTGCCAGCAGGGGGACTGTGTCCAATGAGCAGTTCTTC
TRBJ2-1,TRBD2,.,TRBV3-1/TRBV3-2,CASSQNSGGAYNEQFF,TGTGCCAGCAGCCAAAATAGCGGGGGGGCCTACAATGAGCAGTTCTTC
TRBJ1-3,.,once,TRBV7-8,CASSFAYSGNTIYF,TGTGCCAGCAGTTTTGCATACTCTGGAAACACCATATATTTT
TRBJ2-7,.,.,TRBV7-9,CASSLAQGPEQYF,TGTGCCAGCAGCTTAGCGCAGGGGCCCGAGCAGTACTTC
TRBJ1-4,.,.,TRBV5-1,CASSSGRTTNEKLFF,TGCGCCAGCAGCTCCGGACGGACAACTAATGAAAAACTGTTTTTT
TRBJ2-5,TRBD2,.,TRBV5-4,CASSRPWTSGGPKYQETQYF,TGTGCCAGCAGTCGACCCTGGACTAGCGGGGGCCCTAAGTACCAAGAGACCCAGTACTTC
TRBJ1-5,.,.,TRBV7-2,CASSLSGGSNQPQHF,TGTGCCAGCAGCTTATCTGGTGGGAGCAATCAGCCCCAGCATTTT
TRBJ1-1,.,.,TRBV2,CASRGDVGGTEAFF,TGTGCCAGCAGAGGGGACGTGGGGGGCACTGAAGCTTTCTTT
TRBJ1-1,.,.,TRBV6-5,CASRNYEAFF,TGTGCCAGCAGAAACTATGAAGCTTTCTTT
TRBJ1-2,.,.,TRBV3-1/TRBV3-2,CASSQDERTGTRGYTF,TGTGCCAGCAGCCAAGATGAGCGTACAGGGACAAGGGGGTACACCTTC
TRBJ2-5,TRBD2,.,TRBV3-1/TRBV3-2,CASSPGLAGVETQYF,TGTGCCAGCAGCCCGGGACTAGCGGGGGTTGAGACCCAGTACTTC
TRBJ1-6,.,.,TRBV10-3,CAISEGRPLHF,TGTGCCATCAGTGAAGGCCGACCCCTCCACTTT